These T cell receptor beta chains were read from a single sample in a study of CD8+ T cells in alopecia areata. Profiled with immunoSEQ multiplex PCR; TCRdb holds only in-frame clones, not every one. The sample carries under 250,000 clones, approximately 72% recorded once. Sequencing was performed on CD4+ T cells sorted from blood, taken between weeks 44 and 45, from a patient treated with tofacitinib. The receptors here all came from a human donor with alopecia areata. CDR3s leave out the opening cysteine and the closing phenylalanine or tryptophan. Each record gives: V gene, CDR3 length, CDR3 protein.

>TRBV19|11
ASSFRDVTEAF
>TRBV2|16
ASSDRATSGGIVDTQY
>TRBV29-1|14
SVGGGRQGASDTQY
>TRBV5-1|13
ASSRGRDENYGYT
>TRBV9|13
ASSGKPGPNSPLH
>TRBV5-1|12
ASSLLGNNEKLF
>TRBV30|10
AWTSSPGRLF
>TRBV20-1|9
SARGGYEQY
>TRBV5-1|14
ASSLPSGGNTDTQY
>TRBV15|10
ATGTAAYEQY
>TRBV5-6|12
ASSLGVGYYEQY
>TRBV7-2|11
ASSPVGGQPQH
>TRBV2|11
ASSEGPDREKF
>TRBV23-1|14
ASSQWPGNSNQPQH
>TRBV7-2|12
ASSLVGGNTEAF
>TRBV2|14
ASKRDGTKNQETQY